The 23 T cell receptor beta chains below all came from one sample that was sequenced in a study of blood T cell repertoires in COVID-19. Sequencing used immunoSEQ multiplex PCR; TCRdb keeps in-frame clones, though not all of them. The top ten clones hold 4.5% to 5.5% of a sample with fewer than 250,000 clones, 75% to 90% of them seen once. Sequenced: peripheral blood. These receptors came from a woman aged 40 to 50 with acute or convalescent COVID-19.

This sequence joins TRBV5-4 and TRBJ2-3; possibly TRBD1 for D (5 bases). The ends were cut back, 0 bases at V and 0 bases at J, with 14 bases in the middle. The CDR3 runs 17 residues. Germline V gene data show CDR1 as SGHNT and CDR2 as YYREEE (reference sequence). The CDR3 region has the DNA TGTGCCAGCAGCTTGGGGCTAACAGGCTCTAGCACAGATACGCAGTATTTT. It translates to CASSLGLTGSSTDTQYF.

The CDR3 protein is CASRISRTQNQPQHF. In DNA form, the CDR3 reads TGTGCCAGCAGAATATCTAGGACACAGAATCAGCCCCAGCATTTT. The V and J genes are TRBV6-5 and TRBJ1-5; D might be TRBD1 (5 bases). The CDR3 runs 15 residues. From germline, CDR1 is MNHEY and CDR2 SVGAGI. The V end lost 6 bases, the J end lost 4 bases, and 16 bases lay between the germline ends.

In this sample, this clone turned up once. This chain uses TRBV27 with TRBJ2-1; D is possibly TRBD2 (6 bases). The V end lost 2 bases, the J end lost 4 bases, and 21 bases lay between the germline ends. This CDR3 is built from 18 residues. Germline V gene sequence: CDR1 MNHEY, CDR2 SMNVEV (reference sequence). The CDR3 loop reads CASSLARGWTPTYNEQFF. As DNA, the CDR3 is TGTGCCAGCAGTTTAGCGCGGGGTTGGACTCCAACTTACAATGAGCAGTTCTTC.

This chain joins TRBV14 and TRBJ1-4; D remains ambiguous. The germline gives CDR1 SGHDN, CDR2 FVKESK. V lost 0 bases and J 8 bases, leaving 16 bases between the germline ends. The CDR3 has 16 amino acids. As DNA, the CDR3 is TGTGCCAGCAGCCAAGATCCGGCGCGGCTCAAGGAAAAACTGTTTTTT. As protein: CASSQDPARLKEKLFF.

V is TRBV19 and J is TRBJ1-1, with 8 positions matching TRBD1. With 5 bases clipped from V and 5 bases from J, the junction kept 4 bases outside the gene matches. Germline lookup yields CDR1 LNHDA and CDR2 SQIVND (reference sequence). CDR3 length equals 13 residues. The CDR3 protein is CASSVQGGTEAFF. The CDR3 coding sequence is TGTGCCAGTAGTGTACAGGGGGGGACTGAAGCTTTCTTT.

On this clone itself: Distinct nucleotide sequences in the sample also encode this CDR3. The chain employs TRBV6-5 and TRBJ1-1; a weak D match, TRBD1 (5 bases). Germline V gives CDR1 MNHEY, CDR2 SVGAGI. The V end lost 5 bases, the J end lost 2 bases, and 9 bases lay between the germline ends. The CDR3 covers 13 residues. The CDR3 nucleotides read TGTGCCAGCAGTCCCACAGGCAACACTGAAGCTTTCTTT. It specifies CASSPTGNTEAFF.

The CDR3 sequence: CASSLTGHNEQFF. In DNA form, the CDR3 reads TGTGCCAGCAGCTTAACCGGTCACAATGAGCAGTTCTTC. V is TRBV7-8 and J is TRBJ2-1; D remains ambiguous. The length of the CDR3 is 13 residues. V was clipped by 2 bases and J by 5 bases, with 7 bases between them. The V gene's germline CDR1 is SGHVS and CDR2 FQNEAQ.

In DNA, the CDR3 is TGTGCCACCAGTCCGTCAGGGGCCGGGGAGCTGTTTTTT. This codes for CATSPSGAGELFF. The chain has TRBV24-1 and TRBJ2-2, with D possibly being TRBD1 (6 bases). V lost 6 bases and J lost 6, with 10 bases in between. The CDR3 sequence is 13 residues long. Germline V lookup: CDR1 KGHDR, CDR2 SFDVKD.

V is TRBV6-2 or TRBV6-3 and J is TRBJ1-2, with a tentative D call TRBD1 (5 bases). CDR1 is MNHEY and CDR2 is SVGEGT in the germline V gene. Trimming removed 2 bases from V and 2 bases from J, with 18 bases in between. This CDR3 has 17 amino acids. The DNA for the CDR3 is TGTGCCAGCAGTTACGCGACCCCCGGGGGAGGGAACTATGGCTACACCTTC. Amino acids: CASSYATPGGGNYGYTF.

The V call is TRBV12-3 or TRBV12-4, the J call TRBJ2-3, with 9 bases that match TRBD2. The CDR3 consists of 13 residues. J gave up 0 bases and V 9 bases, and 1 base lay outside the gene matches. In nucleotides, the CDR3 is TGTGCCAGGCGGGGGGGGAGCACAGATACGCAGTATTTT. This gives the protein CARRGGSTDTQYF.

V usage is TRBV10-3 and J usage is TRBJ2-7; a possible D gene is TRBD2 (6 bases). Trimming left V 4 bases short and J 0 bases short, with 16 bases between. This CDR3 contains 16 residues. Per germline, CDR1 ENHRY and CDR2 SYGVKD. For the CDR3, the DNA is TGTGCCATCAGTGGTTTCGGGGACTCACTCTCCTACGAGCAGTACGTC. This codes for CAISGFGDSLSYEQYV.

The chain has TRBV5-5 and TRBJ1-5; D is possibly TRBD1 (5 bases). The CDR3 covers 16 residues. Germline V CDR1 and CDR2: SGHKS, YYEKEE (reference sequence). Between the trimmed V and J ends, which lost 2 bases and 1 base, there was a span of 13 bases. The CDR3 DNA sequence: TGTGCCAGCAGCTTCGGGGGGAGGTTAAGCAATCAGCCCCAGCATTTT. Translating it yields CASSFGGRLSNQPQHF. The full variable domain, completed using reference TRBV5-5 and TRBJ1-5, is DAGVTQSPTHLIKTRGQQVTLRCSPISGHKSVSWYQQVLGQGPQFIFQYYEKEERGRGNFPDRFSARQFPNYSSELNVNALLLGDSALYLCASSFGGRLSNQPQHFGDGTRLSIL.

This chain's CDR3 is CASGPGLDIQYF. Here the CDR3 DNA reads TGTGCTAGTGGTCCGGGGTTGGACATTCAGTACTTC. The V call is TRBV12-5, the J call TRBJ2-4; D possibly corresponds to TRBD2 (5 bases). This CDR3 has 12 amino acids. The V gene lost 5 bases and the J gene lost 8 bases, with 10 bases spanning the gap. Germline V gene data show CDR1 as LGHNT and CDR2 as FRNRAP.

The chain couples TRBV30 to TRBJ1-5, with 9 positions matching TRBD1. V was clipped by 3 bases and J by 4 bases; unmatched bases: 4. Germline lookup yields CDR1 GTSNPN and CDR2 SVGIG (reference sequence). The CDR3 length is 14 residues. The CDR3 spells CAWSRDRVNQPQHF. In DNA form, the CDR3 reads TGTGCCTGGAGCCGGGACAGGGTTAATCAGCCCCAGCATTTT. The whole variable domain, remainder taken from reference TRBV30 and TRBJ1-5, is SQTIHQWPATLVQPVGSPLSLECTVEGTSNPNLYWYRQAAGRGLQLLFYSVGIGQISSEVPQNLSASRPQDRQFILSSKKLLLSDSGFYLCAWSRDRVNQPQHFGDGTRLSIL.

This chain links TRBV19 with TRBJ1-1, with 8 nucleotides matching TRBD1. V shed 9 bases and J 0 bases; nucleotides not matched to a gene: 12. The germline V gene encodes CDR1 LNHDA and CDR2 SQIVND (reference sequence). CDR3 length: 16 residues. CDR3 in DNA: TGTGCCAGCAGCACCGGGCGGACAGGGCTGAACACTGAAGCTTTCTTT. Its protein is CASSTGRTGLNTEAFF.

This chain connects TRBV9 to TRBJ1-3; D is unclear. V lost 4 bases and J lost 2, with 13 bases in between. The CDR3 has 15 amino acids. From germline, CDR1 is SGDLS and CDR2 YYNGEE. The CDR3 reads CASSPGLSAGNTIYF. The CDR3 DNA reads as TGTGCCAGCAGCCCTGGTTTATCGGCTGGAAACACCATATATTTT.

The V and J genes are TRBV24-1 and TRBJ1-1; 7 bases fit TRBD1. Germline CDR1 KGHDR, CDR2 SFDVKD. This CDR3 has 16 amino acids. J lost 1 base, V lost 2 bases, and 6 bases had no gene match. The CDR3 nucleotides are TGTGCCACCAGTGATTCCCCCCGACAGGGGAACACTGAAGCTTTCTTT. Its translation is CATSDSPRQGNTEAFF.

J is TRBJ1-1 and V is TRBV4-1; maybe TRBD1 (6 bases). Germline assignment: CDR1 MGHRA and CDR2 YSYEKL. V was pared by 4 bases and J by 1 base, with 13 bases between. The CDR3 totals 15 residues. The CDR3 DNA reads as TGCGCCAGCAGCCTCTACGCGACAGGGAACACTGAAGCTTTCTTT. It yields the protein CASSLYATGNTEAFF.

The rearrangement links TRBV7-3 to TRBJ2-3, with 15 bases that match TRBD2. Germline V lookup: CDR1 SGHTA, CDR2 FQGTGA. J lost 4 bases, V lost 2 bases, and 13 bases had no gene match. This CDR3 is 20 amino acids long. The CDR3 DNA is TGTGCCAGCAGCTTAGTTTTAGGACTAGCGGGGGGGCCTTCCCCAGATACGCAGTATTTT. This gives the protein CASSLVLGLAGGPSPDTQYF.

V usage is TRBV12-3 or TRBV12-4 and J usage is TRBJ1-2; D possibly corresponds to TRBD1 (6 bases). The CDR3 runs to 13 residues. The V end lost 6 bases, the J end lost 4 bases, and 12 bases lay between the germline ends. In nucleotides, the CDR3 is TGTGCCAGCAGCTCCGCCAGGGGCTATGGCTACACCTTC. It codes for CASSSARGYGYTF.

In its sample, this clone was seen once. V gene TRBV5-1 combines with J gene TRBJ2-3; D perhaps matches TRBD1 (5 bases). Between the trimmed V and J ends, which lost 4 bases and 5 bases, there was a span of 20 bases. There are 16 residues in the CDR3. Germline loops: CDR1 SGHRS, CDR2 YFSETQ. CDR3 DNA sequence: TGCGCCAGCAGCCTAGGCAGGGTCAGTTCCGGAGATACGCAGTATTTT. Its protein product is CASSLGRVSSGDTQYF.

This clone appeared once. The V and J genes are TRBV2 and TRBJ1-2; D perhaps matches TRBD1 (6 bases). Germline V gene data show CDR1 as SNHLY and CDR2 as FYNNEI. The length of the CDR3 is 16 residues. The germline V and J ends were trimmed by 4 bases and 4 bases, with 19 bases remaining between them. CDR3: CASSGPPIRDIYGYTF. The CDR3, as DNA: TGTGCCAGCAGTGGTCCCCCAATCCGGGACATCTATGGCTACACCTTC. Supplemented by reference TRBV2 and TRBJ1-2, the full variable domain reads EPEVTQTPSHQVTQMGQEVILRCVPISNHLYFYWYRQILGQKVEFLVSFYNNEISEKSEIFDDQFSVERPDGSNFTLKIRSTKLEDSAMYFCASSGPPIRDIYGYTFGSGTRLTVV.

The V and J genes are TRBV5-4 and TRBJ2-2; 12 positions match TRBD1. This CDR3 spans 19 amino acids. V was clipped by 4 bases and J by 7 bases; unmatched bases: 17. Germline CDR1 SGHNT, CDR2 YYREEE (reference sequence). This chain's CDR3 is CASSGGQGARGRSVGELFF. CDR3 DNA sequence: TGTGCCAGCAGCGGGGGACAGGGGGCGCGGGGCCGATCGGTCGGGGAGCTGTTTTTT.